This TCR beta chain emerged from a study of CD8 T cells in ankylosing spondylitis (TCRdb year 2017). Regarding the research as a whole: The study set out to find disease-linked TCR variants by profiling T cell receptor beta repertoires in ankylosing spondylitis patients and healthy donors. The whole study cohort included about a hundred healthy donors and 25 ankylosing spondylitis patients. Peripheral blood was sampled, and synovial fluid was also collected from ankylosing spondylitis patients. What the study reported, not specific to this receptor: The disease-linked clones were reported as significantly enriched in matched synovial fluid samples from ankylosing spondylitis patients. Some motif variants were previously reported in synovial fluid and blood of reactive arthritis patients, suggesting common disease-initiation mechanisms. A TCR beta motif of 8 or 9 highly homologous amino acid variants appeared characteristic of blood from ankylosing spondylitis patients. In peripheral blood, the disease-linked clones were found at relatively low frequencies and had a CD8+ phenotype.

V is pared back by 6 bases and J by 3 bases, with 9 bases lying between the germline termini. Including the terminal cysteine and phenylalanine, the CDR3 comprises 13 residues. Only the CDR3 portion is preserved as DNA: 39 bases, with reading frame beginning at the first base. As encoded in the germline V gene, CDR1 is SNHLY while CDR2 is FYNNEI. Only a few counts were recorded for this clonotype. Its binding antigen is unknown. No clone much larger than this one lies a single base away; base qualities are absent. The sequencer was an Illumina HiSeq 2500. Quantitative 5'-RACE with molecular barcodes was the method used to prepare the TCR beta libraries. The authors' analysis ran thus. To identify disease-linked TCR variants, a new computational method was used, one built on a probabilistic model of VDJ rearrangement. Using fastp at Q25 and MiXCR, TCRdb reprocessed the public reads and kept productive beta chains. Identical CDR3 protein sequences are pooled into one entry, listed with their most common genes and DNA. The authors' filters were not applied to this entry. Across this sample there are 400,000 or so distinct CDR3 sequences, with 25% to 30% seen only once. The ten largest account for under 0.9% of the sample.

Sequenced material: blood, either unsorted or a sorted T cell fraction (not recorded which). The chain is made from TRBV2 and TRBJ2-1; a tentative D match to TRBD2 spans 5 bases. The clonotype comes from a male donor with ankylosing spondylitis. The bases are TGTGCCAGCAGAGAGGGAGTCTACAATGAGCAGTTCTTC. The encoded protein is CASREGVYNEQFF.